Following are 31 T cell receptor beta chains from one sample sequenced in a study of T cell responses to AZD1222 COVID-19 vaccine. The data were produced by immunoSEQ multiplex PCR, yet TCRdb's version contains in-frame clones alone and is incomplete. The sample lists around 220,000 clones, approximately 94% occurring once. Specimen: peripheral blood, collected 28 days after the second dose of the MenACWY control vaccine. The receptors come from an adult who received the MenACWY meningococcal vaccine as a control.

This chain uses TRBV30 with TRBJ1-4; no definite D call. Trimming pared 3 bases from V and 0 bases from J, leaving 8 bases between. Germline V CDR1 and CDR2: GTSNPN, SVGIG (reference sequence). The CDR3 covers 14 residues. The CDR3 nucleotides are TGTGCCTGGAGCCACCTAGCAACTAATGAAAAACTGTTTTTT. Translating gives CAWSHLATNEKLFF.

V gene TRBV29-1 combines with J gene TRBJ1-6; a weak D match, TRBD1 (6 bases). Germline-derived CDR1 and CDR2 are SQVTM and ANQGSEA. CDR3 length: 15 residues. V lost 4 bases, J lost 7 bases, and 17 bases lay in between. CDR3 coding DNA: TGCAGCGTTGCGCAAGGGAGGGGGAAGAATTCACCCCTCCACTTT. Translated: CSVAQGRGKNSPLHF.

The chain uses TRBV5-1 and TRBJ2-5; 8 positions agree with TRBD2. Trimming at V came to 0 bases and at J to 6 bases, leaving 7 bases not matched to a gene. CDR3 length: 15 residues. Germline V gives CDR1 SGHRS, CDR2 YFSETQ. CDR3 coding DNA: TGCGCCAGCAGCTTGGTCGACGGGAGGGCCCAGACCCAGTACTTC. Translation gives CASSLVDGRAQTQYF.

J is TRBJ1-2 and V is TRBV15; 9 nucleotides line up with TRBD1. The length of the CDR3 is 15 residues. Germline assignment: CDR1 LNHNV and CDR2 YYDKDF (reference sequence). The V gene end was trimmed by 5 bases and the J gene end by 5 bases; junction bases not matched to a gene: 9. For the CDR3, the DNA is TGTGCCACCAGCGAGGGAACAGGGGGCTCGTATGGCTACACCTTC. The encoded protein is CATSEGTGGSYGYTF.

J is TRBJ1-5 and V is TRBV6-5; 8 nucleotides agree with TRBD1. Trimming cost V 6 bases and J 2 bases; bases outside gene matches: 3. CDR1 is MNHEY, CDR2 SVGAGI, per germline. The CDR3 covers 14 residues. The CDR3 region is CASSPGGGNQPQHF. As DNA, the CDR3 is TGTGCCAGCAGCCCAGGGGGCGGCAATCAGCCCCAGCATTTT.

This rearrangement joins TRBV4-2 to TRBJ2-2; D may match TRBD1 or TRBD2 (6 bases each). The CDR3 is 17 residues long. Germline V CDR1 and CDR2: LGHNA, YNFKEQ. Trimming took off 3 bases at V and 5 bases at J, with 19 bases between the two ends. As DNA, the CDR3 is TGTGCCAGCAGCCACGGTGGGGCAGGGGCGGGAACCGGGGAGCTGTTTTTT. This encodes CASSHGGAGAGTGELFF.

This chain uses TRBV10-3 with TRBJ2-3, with no clear D. The CDR3 is 12 amino acids. The V and J ends lost 0 bases and 3 bases respectively, with 1 base between them. In germline, CDR1 is ENHRY, CDR2 SYGVKD. CDR3: CAISESTDTQYF. The CDR3 nucleotides are TGTGCCATCAGTGAGTCTACAGATACGCAGTATTTT.

This chain uses TRBV24-1 with TRBJ2-3; D gene ambiguous. V was cut by 0 bases and J by 0 bases, with 9 bases left in between. The germline V gene has CDR1 KGHDR and CDR2 SFDVKD. CDR3 length: 16 residues. DNA of the CDR3: TGTGCCACCAGTGATTTGGGCACTCCCAGCACAGATACGCAGTATTTT. Translation: CATSDLGTPSTDTQYF.

The rearrangement uses TRBV28 and TRBJ1-5; D is possibly TRBD1 (6 bases). V lost 6 bases to trimming and J lost 1 base, with 16 bases between them. Germline V gene lookup returns CDR1 MDHEN and CDR2 SYDVKM. This CDR3 has 16 amino acids. This CDR3 reads CASRTLRGPSNQPQHF. CDR3 nucleotide sequence: TGTGCCAGCAGAACTCTCAGGGGCCCCAGCAATCAGCCCCAGCATTTT. The complete variable domain, with remaining parts taken from reference TRBV28 and TRBJ1-5, reads DVKVTQSSRYLVKRTGEKVFLECVQDMDHENMFWYRQDPGLGLRLIYFSYDVKMKEKGDIPEGYSVSREKKERFSLILESASTNQTSMYLCASRTLRGPSNQPQHFGDGTRLSIL.

This chain connects TRBV5-1 to TRBJ2-5, with 8 nucleotides matching TRBD2. The germline CDR1 and CDR2 sequences are SGHRS and YFSETQ. With V trimmed by 5 bases and J by 4 bases, 10 bases remained unmatched. There are 15 residues in the CDR3. The chain's CDR3 is CASRPQGSGGETQYF. DNA for the CDR3: TGCGCCAGCAGGCCCCAGGGGAGCGGGGGAGAGACCCAGTACTTC.

This clone has just one count. This chain uses TRBV18 with TRBJ2-2; tentative D call: TRBD1 (6 bases). CDR3 length: 17 residues. Trimming cost V 0 bases and J 0 bases, with 11 bases left between them. Germline V gene data show CDR1 as KGHSH and CDR2 as LQKENI. The CDR3 sequence: CASSPPGTIPNTGELFF. DNA of the CDR3: TGTGCCAGCTCACCACCGGGGACAATTCCGAACACCGGGGAGCTGTTTTTT.

The J gene is TRBJ1-1, the V gene TRBV5-1; 8 nucleotides agree with TRBD1. Germline V gene lookup returns CDR1 SGHRS and CDR2 YFSETQ. With 3 bases clipped from V and 1 base from J, the junction kept 8 bases outside the gene matches. CDR3 length: 16 amino acids. In DNA form, the CDR3 reads TGCGCCAGCAGCTCTTCCCCCGGGACAGGGAACACTGAAGCTTTCTTT. Its translation: CASSSSPGTGNTEAFF.

The genes are TRBV6-6 and TRBJ2-3; 9 nucleotides align to TRBD2. This CDR3 is 13 amino acids long. Trimming cost V 10 bases and J 5 bases; bases outside gene matches: 7. The germline V gene has CDR1 MNHNY and CDR2 SVGAGI (reference sequence). In DNA, the CDR3 is TGTGCCACCCTCGCGGGGGGGGGAGATACGCAGTATTTT. Its translation: CATLAGGGDTQYF.

The chain combines TRBV18 with TRBJ2-5, with 8 bases fitting TRBD1. CDR1 and CDR2 from the germline V gene are KGHSH and LQKENI. The CDR3 is made up of 15 amino acids. V lost 4 bases, J lost 2 bases, and 6 bases stayed unmatched. CDR3 in DNA: TGTGCCAGCTCACTGAGCCGACAGGGGCAAGAGACCCAGTACTTC. Its translation: CASSLSRQGQETQYF.

This chain links TRBV6-5 with TRBJ1-4; the D gene is possibly TRBD1 (6 bases). V was cut by 7 bases and J by 7 bases, with 16 bases left in between. The CDR3 loop spans 14 amino acids. CDR1 and CDR2 from the germline V gene are MNHEY and SVGAGI. The CDR3 DNA sequence: TGTGCCAGCAAAACAGGGTCTTGGGGTGAAAAACTGTTTTTT. Translated: CASKTGSWGEKLFF.

This CDR3 is CASSFVDNPYYGYTF. CDR3 bases: TGTGCCAGCAGTTTCGTGGACAACCCATACTATGGCTACACCTTC. The gene calls are TRBV28 and TRBJ1-2; D might be TRBD1 (5 bases). The germline V gene encodes CDR1 MDHEN and CDR2 SYDVKM. CDR3 size: 15 residues. V was shortened by 3 bases and J by 3 bases, with 14 bases between the two germline ends.

The rearrangement links TRBV4-2 to TRBJ2-1; TRBD2 matches at 14 bases. This CDR3 is built from 15 residues. Trimming removed 3 bases from V and 8 bases from J; junction bases left unmatched: 3. The germline V gene has CDR1 LGHNA and CDR2 YNFKEQ. The CDR3 DNA follows: TGTGCCAGCAGCCAGGGACTAGCGGGAGTCTATGAGCAGTTCTTC. Amino acid sequence: CASSQGLAGVYEQFF.

J is TRBJ2-1 and V is TRBV28; 14 nucleotides agree with TRBD2. Germline V lookup: CDR1 MDHEN, CDR2 SYDVKM. The CDR3 has 15 residues. Losses at the gene ends were 3 bases for V and 9 bases for J; bases not matched to a gene: 4. The CDR3, as DNA: TGTGCCAGCAGTTTGGGAGGACTAGCGGGAGGTGAGCAGTTCTTC. As protein: CASSLGGLAGGEQFF.

The V and J genes are TRBV6-1 and TRBJ1-4; 8 positions match TRBD1. Germline CDR1 reads MNHNS; CDR2 reads SASEGT. With 1 base clipped from V and 0 bases from J, the junction kept 4 bases outside the gene matches. CDR3 length equals 17 residues. The CDR3 nucleotides are TGTGCCAGCAGTGAAGAGACAGGGGCGGCAACTAATGAAAAACTGTTTTTT. It specifies CASSEETGAATNEKLFF.

The chain joins TRBV9 to TRBJ2-2, with TRBD2 identical over 7 bases. The germline V gene has CDR1 SGDLS and CDR2 YYNGEE. Unmatched junction bases numbered 2, after V lost 3 bases and J lost 0 bases. This CDR3 is built from 15 residues. The DNA for the CDR3 is TGTGCCAGCAGCGGGCTAGCGGCGAACACCGGGGAGCTGTTTTTT. Its protein product is CASSGLAANTGELFF.

This chain connects TRBV27 to TRBJ1-1; tentatively, D is TRBD1 (5 bases). Germline V lookup: CDR1 MNHEY, CDR2 SMNVEV (reference sequence). This CDR3 is 14 amino acids long. V lost 3 bases and J 7 bases, leaving 15 bases between the germline ends. The DNA of the CDR3 is TGTGCCAGCAGTTTCGCGTCGGCCGGGGGTGAAGCTTTCTTT. It is translated as CASSFASAGGEAFF.

The chain combines TRBV14 with TRBJ2-1, with TRBD1 as a possible D gene (5 bases). Germline lookup yields CDR1 SGHDN and CDR2 FVKESK. V dropped 3 bases and J dropped 10 bases, with 13 bases sitting between them. The CDR3 spans 13 residues. The CDR3 loop reads CASSHPGLSEQFF. CDR3 nucleotides: TGTGCCAGCAGCCATCCAGGGTTAAGCGAGCAGTTCTTC.

The chain links TRBV9 to TRBJ1-4; 8 bases are a match to TRBD1. The CDR3 is 15 amino acids. Germline values: CDR1 SGDLS, CDR2 YYNGEE. The junction had 7 bases not matched to a gene; V was cut back by 4 bases and J by 5 bases. This chain's CDR3 is CASSSLTGENEKLFF. As DNA, the CDR3 is TGTGCCAGCAGCTCCCTGACAGGGGAAAATGAAAAACTGTTTTTT. The full variable domain, its missing parts supplied by reference TRBV9 and TRBJ1-4, is DSGVTQTPKHLITATGQRVTLRCSPRSGDLSVYWYQQSLDQGLQFLIQYYNGEERAKGNILERFSAQQFPDLHSELNLSSLELGDSALYFCASSSLTGENEKLFFGSGTQLSVL.

This clone was seen a few times. The J gene is TRBJ2-7, the V gene TRBV6-5; 8 bases match TRBD1. This CDR3 contains 13 residues. V gave up 4 bases and J gave up 7 bases; unmatched junction bases: 6. Germline V CDR1 and CDR2: MNHEY, SVGAGI. The CDR3 loop reads CASSSSGTGEQYF. CDR3 DNA sequence: TGTGCCAGCAGTTCCTCCGGGACAGGAGAGCAGTACTTC.

The rearrangement joins TRBV18 to TRBJ2-3; the D is unclear. The CDR3 loop spans 14 amino acids. The V and J ends lost 6 bases and 2 bases respectively, with 12 bases between them. Per the germline V gene, CDR1 is KGHSH and CDR2 is LQKENI. The CDR3: CASSPIRVTDTQYF. The CDR3 region has the DNA TGTGCCAGCTCCCCAATCCGAGTCACAGATACGCAGTATTTT.

As regards this clone: Other nucleotide sequences in the sample specify the same CDR3. The V and J genes are TRBV18 and TRBJ2-7; D might be TRBD2 (6 bases). The germline V gene has CDR1 KGHSH and CDR2 LQKENI. The CDR3 covers 12 residues. Deletions cut 6 bases from V and 2 bases from J, with 8 bases between. CDR3 bases: TGTGCCAGCTCTAGCGGCCCCTACGAGCAGTACTTC. This encodes CASSSGPYEQYF.

The chain carries TRBV30 and TRBJ2-1; 8 nucleotides align to TRBD1. Germline V lookup: CDR1 GTSNPN, CDR2 SVGIG (reference sequence). V lost 5 bases, J lost 7 bases, and 10 bases stayed unmatched. CDR3 length: 14 residues. CDR3 nucleotides: TGTGCCTGGGGAAGGACAGGGCGGTGGAATGAGCAGTTCTTC. It yields the protein CAWGRTGRWNEQFF.

The V call is TRBV19, the J call TRBJ2-2; possible D gene TRBD2, 6 bases. Germline CDR1 reads LNHDA; CDR2 reads SQIVND (reference sequence). The V end was cut by 6 bases, the J end by 4 bases, with 12 bases between. CDR3 length: 14 amino acids. As DNA, the CDR3 is TGTGCCAGTAGGAATAGCGGAGGCACCGGGGAGCTGTTTTTT. Its translation: CASRNSGGTGELFF.

The chain links TRBV11-2 to TRBJ2-3; 12 bases match TRBD2. J gave up 4 bases and V 3 bases, and 8 bases lay outside the gene matches. Germline CDR1 SGHAT, CDR2 FQNNGV. The CDR3 runs 17 residues. The CDR3 protein is CASSLLAGGRGPDTQYF. In DNA form, the CDR3 reads TGTGCCAGCAGCTTGCTAGCGGGAGGGCGGGGCCCAGATACGCAGTATTTT.

The CDR3 coding sequence is TGTGCCAGCAGTTTATCTAGGCGGGGGGAAGAGACCCAGTACTTC. Its translation is CASSLSRRGEETQYF. This rearrangement joins TRBV28 to TRBJ2-5, with 8 nucleotides matching TRBD2. The CDR3 contains 15 residues. After removal of 1 base from V and 3 bases from J, the junction contained 4 bases not matched to a gene. Germline V CDR1 and CDR2: MDHEN, SYDVKM.

This clone was observed once. DNA of the CDR3: TGTGCCATCAGTGAAAGGGACGGCTCTGGAAACACCATATATTTT. Encoded protein: CAISERDGSGNTIYF. The rearrangement joins TRBV10-3 to TRBJ1-3; TRBD1 might be the D (5 bases). This CDR3 comprises 15 residues. Germline CDR1 reads ENHRY; CDR2 reads SYGVKD. V dropped 3 bases and J dropped 0 bases, with 9 bases sitting between them.